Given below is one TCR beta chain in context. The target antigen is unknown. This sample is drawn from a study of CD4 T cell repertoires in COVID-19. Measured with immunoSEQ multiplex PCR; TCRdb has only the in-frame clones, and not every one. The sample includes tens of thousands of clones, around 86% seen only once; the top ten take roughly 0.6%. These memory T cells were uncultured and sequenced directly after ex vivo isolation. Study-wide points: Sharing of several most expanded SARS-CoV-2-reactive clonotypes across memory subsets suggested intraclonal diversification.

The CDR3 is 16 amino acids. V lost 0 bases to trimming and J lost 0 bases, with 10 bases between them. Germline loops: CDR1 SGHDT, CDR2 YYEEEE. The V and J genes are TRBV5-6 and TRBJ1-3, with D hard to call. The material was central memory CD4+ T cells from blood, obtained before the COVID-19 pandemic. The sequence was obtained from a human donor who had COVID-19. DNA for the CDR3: TGTGCCAGCAGCTTGGTTACGCGGGACTCTGGAAACACCATATATTTT. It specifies CASSLVTRDSGNTIYF.